These 29 T cell receptor beta chains originate from one sample sequenced in a study of blood T cells in healthy people across ages. The second PCR ran about 6 to 12 cycles with a sample-barcoded 5' primer and J-beta primers. MiXCR, run by TCRdb on the 5' RACE reads, gives a single entry per CDR3 protein. There are around 1,000,000 distinct CDR3 sequences in the sample; 25% occur only once, and approximately 0.79% lies in the top ten. These sequences were also reported in another study, on T cells of mothers and their children.

Input material: blood. The receptor source for this set is a girl aged 2 to 9 in good health.

This clonotype came up a few times. This chain uses TRBV7-9 with TRBJ2-5; D uncertain. The CDR3 totals 15 residues. V lost 4 bases and J lost 5, with 17 bases in between. Germline values: CDR1 SEHNR, CDR2 FQNEAQ (reference sequence). The CDR3 here is CASSSSGGLDETQYF. CDR3 nucleotide sequence: TGTGCCAGCAGCTCCTCCGGCGGATTAGACGAGACCCAGTACTTC.

V gene TRBV7-8 combines with J gene TRBJ2-7, with D unclear. The germline CDR1 and CDR2 sequences are SGHVS and FQNEAQ. The CDR3 contains 13 residues. V was shortened by 5 bases and J by 3 bases, with 11 bases between the two germline ends. The CDR3 DNA reads TGTGCCAGCAGCCTGGGGTCCCGCTACGAGCAGTACTTC. Translating it yields CASSLGSRYEQYF.

A few counts support this clonotype. The V and J genes are TRBV12-3 or TRBV12-4 and TRBJ2-5; unclear D gene. The CDR3 sequence is 15 residues long. Trimming removed 3 bases at V and 4 bases at J, with 15 bases between. As DNA, the CDR3 is TGTGCCAGCAGTTTGCTGTTAGGGCTGAGAGAGACCCAGTACTTC. This encodes CASSLLLGLRETQYF.

The table lists this clonotype with many counts. This sequence joins TRBV7-2 and TRBJ2-3; tentative D call: TRBD2 (5 bases). Trimming stripped 0 bases from V and 4 bases from J, with 8 bases between. Germline CDR1 and CDR2: SGHTA and FQGNSA. This CDR3 region has 14 residues. The CDR3 nucleotides are TGTGCCAGCAGCTTAGCCGGAGGCGCAGATACGCAGTATTTT. Protein product: CASSLAGGADTQYF.

CDR3: CASSFTGPSSTDTQYF. CDR3 DNA: TGTGCCAGCAGTTTCACTGGGCCTTCTAGCACAGATACGCAGTATTTT. This chain connects TRBV28 to TRBJ2-3; D gene ambiguous. Germline V gene data show CDR1 as MDHEN and CDR2 as SYDVKM. V dropped 3 bases and J dropped 0 bases, with 13 bases sitting between them. This CDR3 spans 16 amino acids.

The gene calls are TRBV4-2 and TRBJ2-5, with 8 bases aligning to TRBD2. V lost 2 bases, J lost 2 bases, and 7 bases stayed unmatched. The CDR3 has 16 amino acids. CDR1 and CDR2 (germline): LGHNA, YNFKEQ. CDR3 sequence: CASSQLERGRQETQYF. The CDR3 DNA follows: TGTGCCAGCAGCCAACTAGAGCGGGGGAGACAAGAGACCCAGTACTTC.

The table lists this clonotype with many counts. This chain uses TRBV10-2 with TRBJ1-4; no firm D call. V lost 4 bases and J 8 bases, leaving 8 bases between the germline ends. The CDR3 loop spans 12 amino acids. Per germline, CDR1 WSHSY and CDR2 SAAADI. The CDR3 here is CASSGGGEKLFF. In DNA, the CDR3 is TGCGCCAGCAGTGGGGGTGGAGAAAAACTGTTTTTT.

V usage is TRBV10-1 and J usage is TRBJ2-5; D might be TRBD1 (7 bases). V lost 8 bases and J 2 bases, leaving 18 bases between the germline ends. The CDR3 has 15 amino acids. Germline V gene data show CDR1 as WNHNN and CDR2 as SYGVQD (reference sequence). The CDR3 DNA follows: TGCGCCAGCTCCCGGGGCGGGACAGCACAAGAGACCCAGTACTTC. Encoded protein: CASSRGGTAQETQYF.

The chain joins TRBV29-1 to TRBJ2-2; 9 nucleotides align to TRBD2. The CDR3 loop spans 14 amino acids. Germline V gene lookup returns CDR1 SQVTM and CDR2 ANQGSEA. Losses at the gene ends were 2 bases for V and 6 bases for J; bases not matched to a gene: 4. The CDR3 bases are TGCAGCGTTGAAAGTAGCGGGAGACCCGGGGAGCTGTTTTTT. It is translated as CSVESSGRPGELFF.

This clonotype has more than one count but fewer than ten. The rearrangement links TRBV3-1 to TRBJ1-2; the D gene is possibly TRBD1 (5 bases). This CDR3 has 15 residues. V was trimmed by 4 bases and J by 1 base, leaving 13 bases between them. The germline CDR1 and CDR2 sequences are LGHDT and YNNKEL (reference sequence). CDR3 region: CASSRDGTYNYGYTF. CDR3 nucleotides: TGTGCCAGCAGCCGGGACGGGACCTATAACTATGGCTACACCTTC. The complete variable domain, with remaining parts taken from reference TRBV3-1 and TRBJ1-2, reads DTAVSQTPKYLVTQMGNDKSIKCEQNLGHDTMYWYKQDSKKFLKIMFSYNNKELIINETVPNRFSPKSPDKAHLNLHINSLELGDSAVYFCASSRDGTYNYGYTFGSGTRLTVV.

V gene TRBV16 combines with J gene TRBJ2-1; D ambiguous. Per the germline V gene, CDR1 is KGHSY and CDR2 is FQNENV. V lost 0 bases and J 1 base, leaving 7 bases between the germline ends. The CDR3 contains 15 residues. The CDR3: CASSQSVASYNEQFF. Here the CDR3 DNA reads TGTGCCAGCAGCCAATCGGTGGCTTCCTACAATGAGCAGTTCTTC.

This clonotype was counted between two and nine times. V is TRBV12-5 and J is TRBJ2-5; 9 bases line up with TRBD1. Near its end, the DNA agrees better with TRBJ2-1, so the J call may be wrong. The CDR3 contains 14 residues. Germline V gene lookup returns CDR1 LGHNT and CDR2 FRNRAP. The CDR3 region is CASGPSDRGCEQFF. The CDR3 DNA sequence: TGTGCTAGTGGCCCTTCGGACAGGGGCTGTGAGCAGTTCTTC.

The sample holds a few counts of this clonotype. V and J are TRBV6-2 or TRBV6-3 and TRBJ2-2; 8 nucleotides agree with TRBD1. In germline, CDR1 is MNHEY, CDR2 SVGEGT. The CDR3 contains 17 residues. The V and J ends lost 4 bases and 8 bases, in that order; junction bases with no gene match: 15. CDR3 loop: CASSSTGTGDIFGELFF. In DNA, the CDR3 is TGTGCCAGCAGTTCCACCGGGACAGGCGACATTTTTGGGGAGCTGTTTTTT.

The chain uses TRBV11-3 and TRBJ1-2, with D perhaps matching TRBD1 (6 bases). Per the germline V gene, CDR1 is SGHNT and CDR2 is YENEEA. V was clipped by 1 base and J by 5 bases, with 11 bases between them. The CDR3 sequence is 14 residues long. CDR3 in amino acids: CASSLAARGYGYTF. In DNA, the CDR3 is TGTGCCAGCAGCTTAGCCGCCAGGGGTTATGGCTACACCTTC.

This sequence joins TRBV24-1 and TRBJ2-4, with D unclear. CDR3 length: 15 amino acids. The V gene's germline CDR1 is KGHDR and CDR2 SFDVKD. Trimming cost V 2 bases and J 1 base, with 8 bases left between them. CDR3: CATSDSKGAKNIQYF. CDR3 in DNA: TGTGCCACCAGTGATTCAAAGGGCGCCAAAAACATTCAGTACTTC.

V gene TRBV5-1 combines with J gene TRBJ2-5, with D perhaps matching TRBD2 (6 bases). The J call is doubtful: the DNA matches TRBJ2-7 better. Germline CDR1 reads SGHRS; CDR2 reads YFSETQ. The CDR3 extends over 13 amino acids. The CDR3 coding sequence is TGCGCCAGCAGCTTGGAACTAGCTGGCGAGCAGTACTTC. It codes for CASSLELAGEQYF.

The genes are TRBV20-1 and TRBJ2-5; TRBD2 matches at 10 bases. The CDR3 covers 16 residues. The V segment lost 1 base and the J segment 0 bases; nucleotides outside the gene matches: 5. Germline V gene sequence: CDR1 DFQATT, CDR2 SNEGSKA (reference sequence). The CDR3 loop is CSARVGTSENQETQYF. The CDR3 bases are TGCAGTGCTAGAGTTGGGACTAGCGAGAACCAAGAGACCCAGTACTTC.

This chain uses TRBV12-3 or TRBV12-4 with TRBJ2-5; D not resolved. V was pared by 6 bases and J by 5 bases, with 13 bases between. The CDR3 extends over 13 amino acids. The DNA for the CDR3 is TGTGCCAGCAGCGAAAGGGATTTGGAGACCCAGTACTTC. It yields the protein CASSERDLETQYF.

The chain couples TRBV4-2 to TRBJ2-1; TRBD2 agrees at 10 bases. Germline V gene data show CDR1 as LGHNA and CDR2 as YNFKEQ. This CDR3 contains 16 residues. J was trimmed by 8 bases and V by 2 bases; bases with no gene match: 9. The CDR3 DNA reads TGTGCCAGCAGCCAACCGAGCGGGGGGGCATTGGATGAGCAGTTCTTC. Amino acids: CASSQPSGGALDEQFF.

V gene TRBV9 combines with J gene TRBJ2-4, with TRBD2 as a possible D gene (5 bases). Trimming pared 0 bases from V and 7 bases from J, leaving 17 bases between. Per germline, CDR1 SGDLS and CDR2 YYNGEE. The CDR3 is 16 amino acids. CDR3 DNA: TGTGCCAGCAGCGTAGACGAATACGGGGTAATCAACATTCAGTACTTC. This sequence encodes CASSVDEYGVINIQYF.

This sequence joins TRBV11-3 and TRBJ2-1; D unresolved. The V end was cut by 5 bases, the J end by 0 bases, with 17 bases between. The length of the CDR3 is 17 residues. Germline CDR1 SGHNT, CDR2 YENEEA. In DNA, the CDR3 is TGTGCCAGCAGCCCGCACACCGGAGCGTCCTCCTACAATGAGCAGTTCTTC. Translated: CASSPHTGASSYNEQFF.

This clonotype was seen a handful of times. This rearrangement joins TRBV12-3 or TRBV12-4 to TRBJ2-7, with TRBD2 matching 10 bases. Losses at the gene ends were 4 bases for V and 7 bases for J; bases not matched to a gene: 13. This CDR3 contains 16 residues. The CDR3 is CASSSLILAGRKEQYF. The CDR3 DNA reads as TGTGCCAGCAGTTCCCTTATACTAGCGGGAAGGAAGGAGCAGTACTTC.

V and J are TRBV7-2 and TRBJ1-5; maybe TRBD1 (5 bases). The CDR3 extends over 16 amino acids. Germline V gene lookup returns CDR1 SGHTA and CDR2 FQGNSA. The V and J ends lost 1 base and 5 bases respectively, with 15 bases between them. This CDR3 is CASSLGGTGNHQPQHF. CDR3 nucleotide sequence: TGTGCCAGCAGCTTAGGGGGCACAGGCAACCATCAGCCCCAGCATTTT.

J is TRBJ2-1 and V is TRBV6-5, with D maybe TRBD1 (6 bases). Germline V CDR1 and CDR2: MNHEY, SVGAGI. The CDR3 is 14 residues long. V lost 6 bases, J lost 5 bases, and 14 bases lay in between. CDR3 sequence reads: CASRGLGGHNEQFF. The CDR3 DNA is TGTGCCAGCAGAGGCCTAGGGGGACACAATGAGCAGTTCTTC.

CDR3 region: CSGASVETNNEQFF. In nucleotides, the CDR3 is TGCAGTGGAGCCTCCGTTGAGACCAACAATGAGCAGTTCTTC. This chain uses TRBV20-1 with TRBJ2-1; D not certain. V gave up 7 bases and J gave up 5 bases, with 18 bases separating them. CDR3 length: 14 amino acids. Germline-derived CDR1 and CDR2 are DFQATT and SNEGSKA (reference sequence).

This clonotype was recorded a few times. The chain couples TRBV6-5 to TRBJ2-7, with TRBD1 identical over 7 bases. The V gene end was trimmed by 0 bases and the J gene end by 4 bases; junction bases not matched to a gene: 6. This CDR3 is built from 15 residues. In germline, CDR1 is MNHEY, CDR2 SVGAGI. The CDR3 DNA follows: TGTGCCAGCAGTTACTCAAGGGACAGAGTGTACGAGCAGTACTTC. Protein: CASSYSRDRVYEQYF.

This clonotype was seen a handful of times. This rearrangement joins TRBV2 to TRBJ2-5; TRBD2 agrees at 8 bases. The closer fit of TRBJ2-1 to the DNA end suggests the J call may be wrong. The CDR3 consists of 16 residues. Germline CDR1 is SNHLY and CDR2 is FYNNEI. CDR3 loop: CASSGGGIRPGREQFF. Here the CDR3 DNA reads TGTGCCAGCAGTGGCGGGGGGATCCGACCAGGGCGTGAGCAGTTCTTC.

V gene TRBV18 combines with J gene TRBJ2-5; D gene unclear. The J call may not be correct, given that the DNA end is closer to TRBJ2-7. The CDR3 contains 13 residues. The germline V gene encodes CDR1 KGHSH and CDR2 LQKENI. The CDR3 is CASSLAEAYEQYF. The CDR3 bases are TGTGCCAGCTCCTTAGCTGAGGCCTACGAGCAGTACTTC.

The chain employs TRBV3-1 and TRBJ2-7; TRBD2 matches 8 bases. Germline V gives CDR1 LGHDT, CDR2 YNNKEL (reference sequence). The CDR3 runs to 15 residues. The V segment lost 3 bases and the J segment 2 bases; nucleotides outside the gene matches: 6. The CDR3 DNA follows: TGTGCCAGCAGCCACTTTAGCGGGACCGCCTACGAGCAGTACTTC. It translates to CASSHFSGTAYEQYF.